A selection of T cell receptor beta chains follows, all from one sample in a study of blood T cell repertoires in COVID-19. Only in-frame clones appear in the TCRdb table, and some are missing; sequencing was by immunoSEQ multiplex PCR. Counted here are around 60,000 clones, under 95% occurring once; the ten biggest clones make up 1.3%. The material sequenced was peripheral blood. The receptors were sampled from a man in his 60s with acute or convalescent COVID-19. Each CDR3 is given with its conserved first and last residue. The D gene is left open where the match is weak. Size is omitted from some rows. Given values are once, few, many or a class for expanded clones.

CDR3 DNA: TGTGCCAGCAGTGAAAGGCTAGCGGGGGGGAGCACAGATACGCAGTATTTT; CDR3 protein: CASSERLAGGSTDTQYF; J gene: TRBJ2-3; clone size: -; D gene: TRBD2; V gene: TRBV6-1
CDR3 DNA: TGTGCCAGCATGGGACTAGCGGGGGGCCCGAATGAGCAGTTCTTC; CDR3 protein: CASMGLAGGPNEQFF; J gene: TRBJ2-1; clone size: -; D gene: TRBD2; V gene: TRBV6-5
CDR3 DNA: TGTGCCAGCAGTGTTCATCGCACAGATACGCAGTATTTT; CDR3 protein: CASSVHRTDTQYF; J gene: TRBJ2-3; clone size: -; D gene: -; V gene: TRBV2
CDR3 DNA: TGCAGCGTTGAATCACGGAGACCTCCTAACTATGGCTACACCTTC; CDR3 protein: CSVESRRPPNYGYTF; J gene: TRBJ1-2; clone size: -; D gene: -; V gene: TRBV29-1
CDR3 DNA: TGTGCCAGTAGTACCCTGGGGCAGGGGGCTGATGGCTACACCTTC; CDR3 protein: CASSTLGQGADGYTF; J gene: TRBJ1-2; clone size: -; D gene: TRBD1; V gene: TRBV19
CDR3 DNA: TGTGTCAGCAGTTACCCCTCGGGAGAATCACCCCTCCACTTT; CDR3 protein: CVSSYPSGESPLHF; J gene: TRBJ1-6; clone size: -; D gene: -; V gene: TRBV6-5
CDR3 DNA: TGTGCCTGGGGGAGGGGATCTGGAAACACCATATATTTT; CDR3 protein: CAWGRGSGNTIYF; J gene: TRBJ1-3; clone size: once; D gene: -; V gene: TRBV30
CDR3 DNA: TGTGCCAGCTCCCCTTTCGAAGCAGGGGACACTGAAGCTTTCTTT; CDR3 protein: CASSPFEAGDTEAFF; J gene: TRBJ1-1; clone size: -; D gene: -; V gene: TRBV18
CDR3 DNA: TGCGCCAGCAGCCAAGGCATCCAAGCGAACAGGGAATGGGCAGTGGGGGAAAAACTGTTTTTT; CDR3 protein: CASSQGIQANREWAVGEKLFF; J gene: TRBJ1-4; clone size: -; D gene: -; V gene: TRBV4-1
CDR3 DNA: TGTGCCTGGAATCCGGGCCGGACTAGGTATGGCTACACCTTC; CDR3 protein: CAWNPGRTRYGYTF; J gene: TRBJ1-2; clone size: -; D gene: -; V gene: TRBV30
CDR3 DNA: TGTGCCAGCAGCTTAGATGAGTTTCGGGCTTTCTTT; CDR3 protein: CASSLDEFRAFF; J gene: TRBJ1-1; clone size: -; D gene: -; V gene: TRBV13
CDR3 DNA: TGTGCCAGCAGTCCAGCCCGAAGCGATGAGCAGTTCTTC; CDR3 protein: CASSPARSDEQFF; J gene: TRBJ2-1; clone size: -; D gene: -; V gene: TRBV11-2
CDR3 DNA: TGTGCCAGCAGCTCCCGGGAGGCGATCTCCTACGAGCAGTACTTC; CDR3 protein: CASSSREAISYEQYF; J gene: TRBJ2-7; clone size: -; D gene: TRBD2; V gene: TRBV5-8
CDR3 DNA: TGTGCCAGCAGAGCGGGACATACCCCGGGGTATGGCTACACCTTC; CDR3 protein: CASRAGHTPGYGYTF; J gene: TRBJ1-2; clone size: -; D gene: -; V gene: TRBV2
CDR3 DNA: TGCGCCAGCAGCTTGCAACCGACTAGCGGGCGGTCGCCCTACGAGCAGTACTTC; CDR3 protein: CASSLQPTSGRSPYEQYF; J gene: TRBJ2-7; clone size: -; D gene: TRBD2; V gene: TRBV5-1
CDR3 DNA: TGTGCCAGCAGTTATGGAGGCTCCTATGGCTACACCTTC; CDR3 protein: CASSYGGSYGYTF; J gene: TRBJ1-2; clone size: -; D gene: -; V gene: TRBV6-2/TRBV6-3
CDR3 DNA: TGCAGCGCCGAGGCGGGACCGGATAACTATGGCTACACCTTC; CDR3 protein: CSAEAGPDNYGYTF; J gene: TRBJ1-2; clone size: -; D gene: -; V gene: TRBV29-1
CDR3 DNA: TGTGCCAGTAGAATCCGTGGGGGGACCTACGAGCAGTACTTC; CDR3 protein: CASRIRGGTYEQYF; J gene: TRBJ2-7; clone size: -; D gene: -; V gene: TRBV19
CDR3 DNA: TGTGCCAGCAGTGAAGGGGGGACAGGTAAAGTGCAGCCCCAGCATTTT; CDR3 protein: CASSEGGTGKVQPQHF; J gene: TRBJ1-5; clone size: once; D gene: TRBD1; V gene: TRBV6-1
CDR3 DNA: TGTGCCACCAGCAGACCAGGGGGCAATCAGCCCCAGCATTTT; CDR3 protein: CATSRPGGNQPQHF; J gene: TRBJ1-5; clone size: -; D gene: -; V gene: TRBV15